A single sample gave rise to the 17 T cell receptor beta chains below, sequenced in a study of shared clonotypes between healthy human individuals. TCRdb's table, derived via immunoSEQ multiplex PCR, lists solely in-frame clones and lacks some. The sample yields over 2 million clones, less than 95% seen once. The sequenced material came from naive CD4+ T cells from PBMCs. Subset defined: CD45RA+ positively selected. These receptors originate from a man aged 18-30 years in good health. Some clones in this sample may be carry-over from other donors' samples.

This chain uses TRBV11-2 with TRBJ2-1; no clear D gene. V was cut by 5 bases and J by 4 bases, with 12 bases left in between. CDR1 and CDR2 (germline): SGHAT, FQNNGV. The CDR3 extends over 14 amino acids. The CDR3 DNA is TGTGCCAGCAGCACCCTAGACGGGTACAATGAGCAGTTCTTC. This sequence encodes CASSTLDGYNEQFF.

This sequence joins TRBV18 and TRBJ1-1; D is uncertain. This CDR3 region has 16 residues. Germline CDR1 and CDR2: KGHSH and LQKENI. V was pared by 2 bases and J by 4 bases, with 17 bases between. CDR3 protein: CASSPTAGGQSTEAFF. The CDR3 nucleotides are TGTGCCAGCTCACCAACTGCGGGCGGCCAGAGCACTGAAGCTTTCTTT.

This chain links TRBV10-3 with TRBJ2-2, with TRBD2 matching over 12 bases. The V gene's germline CDR1 is ENHRY and CDR2 SYGVKD. The CDR3 loop spans 16 amino acids. The trim removed 0 bases at V and 6 bases at J, leaving 2 bases unmatched. CDR3 region: CAISESLAGGSGELFF. CDR3 DNA sequence: TGTGCCATCAGTGAGTCCCTAGCGGGAGGGTCCGGGGAGCTGTTTTTT.

This rearrangement joins TRBV5-1 to TRBJ1-1; possible D gene TRBD1, 5 bases. CDR3 length: 14 residues. Germline V lookup: CDR1 SGHRS, CDR2 YFSETQ. The V and J ends lost 4 bases and 6 bases respectively, with 16 bases between them. The CDR3 region has the DNA TGCGCCAGCAGCACTATGGACACCACCGCTGAAGCTTTCTTT. It is translated as CASSTMDTTAEAFF.

The CDR3 nucleotides read TGTGCCAGCAATTCCCCGGGACAGGGACACTACGAGCAGTACTTC. The encoded protein is CASNSPGQGHYEQYF. The chain is built from TRBV6-1 and TRBJ2-7; 9 positions agree with TRBD1. The CDR3 is made up of 15 amino acids. The germline gives CDR1 MNHNS, CDR2 SASEGT. Losses at the gene ends were 7 bases for V and 3 bases for J; bases not matched to a gene: 10.

V is TRBV2 and J is TRBJ1-1; D not resolved. Germline CDR1 reads SNHLY; CDR2 reads FYNNEI. CDR3 length: 15 residues. Trimming took off 7 bases at V and 5 bases at J, with 20 bases between the two ends. CDR3 sequence reads: CASKRSQAVKTEAFF. As DNA, the CDR3 is TGTGCCAGCAAACGATCGCAAGCTGTAAAAACTGAAGCTTTCTTT.

The chain employs TRBV6-4 and TRBJ1-5; 9 positions match TRBD1. Per germline, CDR1 MRHNA and CDR2 SNTAGT. The CDR3 sequence is 13 residues long. V lost 5 bases to trimming and J lost 6 bases; unmatched junction nucleotides: 2. The CDR3 sequence: CASSLTGGQPQHF. CDR3 DNA sequence: TGTGCCAGCAGTTTGACAGGGGGTCAGCCCCAGCATTTT.

Notes on this clone: This specimen includes other DNA sequences encoding the same CDR3. V gene TRBV9 combines with J gene TRBJ1-2; unclear D gene. Trimming pared 1 base from V and 1 base from J, leaving 2 bases between. CDR3 size: 12 residues. CDR1 and CDR2 from the germline V gene are SGDLS and YYNGEE. This chain's CDR3 is CASSVNNYGYTF. CDR3 DNA sequence: TGTGCCAGCAGCGTAAATAACTATGGCTACACCTTC.

V usage is TRBV11-3 and J usage is TRBJ2-2; TRBD1 matches 9 bases. Germline loops: CDR1 SGHNT, CDR2 YENEEA. CDR3 length: 16 amino acids. V trimming: 5 bases; J trimming: 6 bases; junction bases outside the gene matches: 10. This chain's CDR3 is CASSPGPGQGAGELFF. In DNA form, the CDR3 reads TGTGCCAGCAGCCCGGGACCGGGACAGGGCGCCGGGGAGCTGTTTTTT. The full variable domain, with the rest looked up from reference TRBV11-3 and TRBJ2-2, is EAGVVQSPRYKIIEKKQPVAFWCNPISGHNTLYWYLQNLGQGPELLIRYENEEAVDDSQLPKDRFSAERLKGVDSTLKIQPAELGDSAVYLCASSPGPGQGAGELFFGEGSRLTVL.

This clone was picked up one time. V is TRBV5-6 and J is TRBJ2-7, with TRBD2 identical over 7 bases. The V gene's germline CDR1 is SGHDT and CDR2 YYEEEE. V shed 0 bases and J 5 bases; nucleotides not matched to a gene: 5. The CDR3 loop spans 14 amino acids. The CDR3: CASSLGGGTNEQYF. The DNA for the CDR3 is TGTGCCAGCAGCTTGGGGGGAGGGACGAACGAGCAGTACTTC.

The V and J genes are TRBV6-5 and TRBJ2-3; 8 bases fit TRBD2. Germline CDR1 reads MNHEY; CDR2 reads SVGAGI. CDR3 length: 13 residues. Trimming cost V 8 bases and J 0 bases; bases outside gene matches: 1. The CDR3 DNA reads as TGTGCCAGCGCTAGCGGGAGCACAGATACGCAGTATTTT. Translated, it gives CASASGSTDTQYF.

The chain recombines TRBV28 with TRBJ2-3; 9 nucleotides match TRBD2. From germline, CDR1 is MDHEN and CDR2 SYDVKM. J was trimmed by 1 base and V by 5 bases; bases with no gene match: 4. The CDR3 consists of 15 residues. CDR3: CASSRREGGTDTQYF. Here the CDR3 DNA reads TGTGCCAGCAGTAGGCGGGAGGGCGGCACAGATACGCAGTATTTT.

This chain joins TRBV25-1 and TRBJ1-3; a weak D match, TRBD1 (6 bases). CDR3 length equals 14 residues. The V and J ends lost 5 bases and 4 bases respectively, with 12 bases between them. CDR1 and CDR2 (germline): MGHDK, SYGVNS. The CDR3 is CASSLGALGNTIYF. The DNA of the CDR3 is TGTGCCAGCAGTCTGGGGGCGCTGGGAAACACCATATATTTT.

The chain combines TRBV6-6 with TRBJ1-4, with no clear D. The CDR3 runs to 16 residues. Germline CDR1 and CDR2: MNHNY and SVGAGI (reference sequence). V gave up 5 bases and J gave up 1 base, with 14 bases separating them. CDR3 in DNA: TGTGCCAGCAGTAACAAGGGCGGAGGAACTAATGAAAAACTGTTTTTT. This translates into CASSNKGGGTNEKLFF.

The rearrangement links TRBV9 to TRBJ2-3; maybe TRBD2 (5 bases). This CDR3 contains 15 residues. Germline-derived CDR1 and CDR2 are SGDLS and YYNGEE. V shed 3 bases and J shed 5 bases, with 16 bases lying between them. DNA for the CDR3: TGTGCCAGCAGCGCTCGGGGTAGAAAAGGAGATACGCAGTATTTT. Residues: CASSARGRKGDTQYF. The full variable domain, rest sourced from reference TRBV9 and TRBJ2-3, is DSGVTQTPKHLITATGQRVTLRCSPRSGDLSVYWYQQSLDQGLQFLIQYYNGEERAKGNILERFSAQQFPDLHSELNLSSLELGDSALYFCASSARGRKGDTQYFGPGTRLTVL.

The chain carries TRBV27 and TRBJ2-5; D is uncertain. Germline CDR1 and CDR2: MNHEY and SMNVEV (reference sequence). V shed 5 bases and J shed 4 bases, with 8 bases lying between them. CDR3 length equals 12 residues. The CDR3 DNA follows: TGTGCCAGCAGTCGGAATGGAGAGACCCAGTACTTC. Translating gives CASSRNGETQYF.

The genes are TRBV7-8 and TRBJ2-7; the match to TRBD2 covers 7 bases. J was trimmed by 1 base and V by 1 base; bases with no gene match: 10. The CDR3 runs 17 residues. Germline CDR1 reads SGHVS; CDR2 reads FQNEAQ. CDR3 in DNA: TGTGCCAGCAGCTTAGTTGGGCCGGGGGGATTGTCCTACGAGCAGTACTTC. This sequence encodes CASSLVGPGGLSYEQYF.